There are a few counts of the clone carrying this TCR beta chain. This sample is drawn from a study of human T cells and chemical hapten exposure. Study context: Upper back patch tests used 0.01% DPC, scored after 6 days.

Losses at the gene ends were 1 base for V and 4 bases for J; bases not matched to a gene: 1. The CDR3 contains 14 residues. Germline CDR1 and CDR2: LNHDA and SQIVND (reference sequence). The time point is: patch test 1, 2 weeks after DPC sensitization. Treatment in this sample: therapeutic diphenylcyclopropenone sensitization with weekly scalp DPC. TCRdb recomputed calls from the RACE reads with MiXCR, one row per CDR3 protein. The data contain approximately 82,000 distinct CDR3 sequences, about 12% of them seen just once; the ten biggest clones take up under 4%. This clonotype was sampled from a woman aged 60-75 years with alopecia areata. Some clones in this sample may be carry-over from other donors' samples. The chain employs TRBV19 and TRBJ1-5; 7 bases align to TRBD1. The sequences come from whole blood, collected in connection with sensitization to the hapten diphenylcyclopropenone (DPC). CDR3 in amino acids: CASSIGQGNQPQHF. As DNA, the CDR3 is TGTGCCAGTAGTATAGGACAGGGTAATCAGCCCCAGCATTTT.